These T cell receptor beta chains were read from a single sample in a study of blood T cells in healthy people across ages. TCRdb re-analysed the 5' RACE reads in MiXCR, keeping a single row per CDR3 protein. Among hundreds of thousands of distinct CDR3 sequences, 56% were seen once, and the ten largest hold under 30%. The source material was blood. These receptors were obtained from a middle-aged man in good health. CDR3s include the opening cysteine and the closing phenylalanine or tryptophan. The order of the fields is D gene, V gene, J gene, clone size, CDR3 protein, CDR3 DNA. A D gene is named only where the DNA matches it firmly. Expanded clones get a size class; other rows say once, few or many, or leave the size out.

>NA|TRBV7-2|TRBJ2-7|NA
CASSLVRPSNEQYF
TGTGCCAGCAGCTTAGTTCGCCCTTCGAACGAGCAGTACTTC
>NA|TRBV20-1|TRBJ1-6|few
CSAREGVAGPYNSPLHF
TGCAGTGCTAGAGAGGGCGTTGCAGGGCCTTATAATTCACCCCTCCACTTT
>TRBD1|TRBV14|TRBJ2-7|many
CASSVAQGASYEQYF
TGTGCCAGCAGCGTGGCACAGGGGGCCTCCTACGAGCAGTACTTC
>NA|TRBV28|TRBJ2-7|many
CASSPMRYEQYF
TGTGCCAGCAGTCCGATGAGGTACGAGCAGTACTTC
>NA|TRBV5-1|TRBJ2-3|many
CASSLEGAGDTQYF
TGCGCCAGCAGCTTGGAGGGAGCAGGCGATACGCAGTATTTT
>TRBD1|TRBV6-1|TRBJ2-1|NA
CASSGDRRMKQFF
TGTGCCAGCAGTGGGGACAGGAGGATGAAGCAGTTCTTC
>NA|TRBV20-1|TRBJ2-5|few
CSAALFLGETQYF
TGCAGTGCTGCCCTTTTCTTGGGAGAGACCCAGTACTTC
>TRBD1|TRBV2|TRBJ2-2|once
CASSPPGTGNTGELFF
TGTGCCAGCAGCCCCCCCGGGACAGGGAACACCGGGGAGCTGTTTTTT
>NA|TRBV7-2|TRBJ1-2|once
CASSLEASGVGYTF
TGTGCCAGCAGCTTAGAGGCCTCAGGGGTCGGCTACACCTTC
>TRBD2|TRBV28|TRBJ2-3|NA
CASRISKLAGGLVRSTDTQYF
TGTGCCAGCAGAATCTCCAAACTAGCGGGGGGGTTGGTCAGGAGCACAGATACGCAGTATTTT
>TRBD1|TRBV27|TRBJ2-3|few
CASSLQGAGDTQYF
TGTGCCAGCAGTTTACAGGGGGCAGGAGATACGCAGTATTTT
>NA|TRBV6-1|TRBJ1-4|NA
CASGRQKEKLFF
TGTGCCAGCGGGAGACAGAAAGAAAAACTGTTTTTT
>NA|TRBV12-3/TRBV12-4|TRBJ2-3|NA
CASSPDLGTDTQYF
TGTGCCAGCAGCCCGGATCTAGGCACAGATACGCAGTATTTT
>TRBD1|TRBV2|TRBJ1-2|NA
CASRGTGGYHGYTF
TGTGCCAGCAGAGGGACAGGGGGCTACCATGGCTACACCTTC
>NA|TRBV7-9|TRBJ1-4|NA
CASTLFLGSYEKLFF
TGTGCCAGCACCTTATTCCTCGGGAGCTATGAAAAACTGTTTTTT
>NA|TRBV6-5|TRBJ2-3|few
CASSYSGAKSTDTQYF
TGTGCCAGCAGTTACTCAGGTGCTAAAAGCACAGATACGCAGTATTTT
>NA|TRBV20-1|TRBJ2-5|few
CSARFSQETQYF
TGCAGTGCTAGATTCAGCCAAGAGACCCAGTACTTC
>NA|TRBV10-3|TRBJ2-6|NA
CAISDPDRGGSGANVLTF
TGTGCCATCAGTGACCCTGATAGAGGGGGCTCTGGGGCCAACGTCCTGACTTTC
>NA|TRBV3-1|TRBJ2-3|NA
CASSQEVGLHTDTQYF
TGTGCCAGCAGCCAAGAGGTGGGGCTCCACACAGATACGCAGTATTTT
>NA|TRBV11-2|TRBJ2-3|few
CASSLEGPSTDTQYF
TGTGCCAGCAGCTTAGAAGGTCCGAGCACAGATACGCAGTATTTT
>NA|TRBV4-2|TRBJ1-1|NA
CASSQDTGGDTEAFF
TGTGCCAGCAGCCAAGACACGGGGGGGGACACTGAAGCTTTCTTT
>NA|TRBV11-2|TRBJ2-7|once
CASSFGTSSYNEQYF
TGTGCCAGCAGCTTCGGGACCAGCTCCTACAATGAGCAGTACTTC
>NA|TRBV6-2/TRBV6-3|TRBJ1-2|many
CASSQDRLRGYTF
TGTGCCAGCAGTCAGGACAGACTTCGAGGCTACACCTTC
>NA|TRBV20-1|TRBJ2-1|NA
CSASPFPDWGEQFF
TGCAGTGCTTCCCCCTTTCCGGACTGGGGCGAGCAGTTCTTC
>TRBD1|TRBV5-4|TRBJ2-1|NA
CASSFADRVAPQGWHEQFF
TGTGCCAGCAGCTTCGCGGACAGGGTCGCTCCACAGGGGTGGCATGAGCAGTTCTTC
>TRBD2|TRBV9|TRBJ2-7|few
CASSRRDYYEQYF
TGTGCCAGCAGCCGTAGGGACTACTACGAGCAGTACTTC
>TRBD2|TRBV12-3/TRBV12-4|TRBJ2-3|few
CASTSGVSTDTQYF
TGTGCCAGTACTAGCGGGGTTAGCACAGATACGCAGTATTTT
>TRBD1|TRBV25-1|TRBJ1-2|NA
CASSDPGTDYGYTF
TGTGCCAGCAGTGATCCAGGGACAGACTATGGCTACACCTTC
>NA|TRBV29-1|TRBJ2-1|few
CSVELIYNEQFF
TGCAGCGTTGAACTGATATACAATGAGCAGTTCTTC
>NA|TRBV10-3|TRBJ1-2|few
CAISEPGPPGYTF
TGTGCCATCAGTGAACCAGGGCCCCCTGGCTACACCTTC
>TRBD1|TRBV12-3/TRBV12-4|TRBJ1-6|NA
CASRKGQGNSPLHF
TGTGCCAGCAGAAAGGGACAGGGAAATTCACCCCTCCACTTT
>NA|TRBV3-1|TRBJ2-1|NA
CASSWTSALYNEQFF
TGTGCCAGCAGCTGGACCTCAGCTCTTTACAATGAGCAGTTCTTC
>TRBD2|TRBV28|TRBJ2-3|NA
CASSLNAGTSWDTQYF
TGTGCCAGCAGCCTCAATGCCGGGACTAGCTGGGATACGCAGTATTTT
>NA|TRBV27|TRBJ2-7|NA
CASSPIEGSSSSYERYF
TGTGCCAGCAGTCCTATCGAGGGTAGCTCTAGCTCCTACGAGCGGTACTTC
>TRBD2|TRBV20-1|TRBJ2-5|NA
CSARDRLADQETQYF
TGCAGTGCTAGAGATCGCCTAGCGGACCAAGAGACCCAGTACTTC
>TRBD2|TRBV20-1|TRBJ2-2|NA
CSAPSGGNTGELFF
TGCAGTGCGCCCAGCGGGGGGAACACCGGGGAGCTGTTTTTT
>NA|TRBV6-1|TRBJ2-1|NA
CASSEVPGDNNEQFF
TGTGCCAGCAGTGAAGTTCCGGGAGACAACAATGAGCAGTTCTTC
>TRBD2|TRBV20-1|TRBJ2-7|NA
CSAASGTSRACEQYF
TGCAGTGCGGCGAGCGGGACTAGTCGGGCCTGCGAGCAGTACTTC
>TRBD1|TRBV12-3/TRBV12-4|TRBJ2-7|few
CASSLGQGAHEQYF
TGTGCCAGCAGTTTAGGCCAGGGGGCCCACGAGCAGTACTTC
>NA|TRBV6-1|TRBJ1-1|NA
CASRLGILTEAFF
TGTGCCAGCAGATTGGGGATCTTGACTGAAGCTTTCTTT